The sample holds a few counts of the clone carrying this T cell receptor (beta chain). Via MiXCR, TCRdb re-called the RT-PCR reads, giving one row per CDR3 protein. The sample gives about 680,000 distinct CDR3 sequences, around 14% of which show up once; around 3.3% is in the top ten. Trimming at V came to 4 bases and at J to 4 bases, leaving 9 bases not matched to a gene. The CDR3 spans 17 residues. Per the germline V gene, CDR1 is SGHTA and CDR2 is FQGNSA. The gene calls are TRBV7-2 and TRBJ2-2, with 10 bases lining up with TRBD2. This receptor was obtained from a female donor in good health, serving as a healthy control. Input material: memory CD4+ T cells from blood. The CDR3 sequence: CASSSSRTSGGTGELFF. CDR3 DNA: TGTGCCAGCAGCTCCTCCCGGACTAGCGGAGGCACCGGGGAGCTGTTTTTT.